There are a few counts of the clone carrying this T cell receptor beta chain. Its antigen is not known. The sample belongs to a study of OX40 agonist ivuxolimab in advanced cancers. This CDR3 contains 14 residues. After removal of 3 bases from V and 2 bases from J, the junction contained 4 bases not matched to a gene. CDR1 and CDR2 (germline): MNHEY, SVGAGI. Study-level points and caveats: At 0.1 to 3.0 mg/kg, CD4+ and CD8+ blood T cells expanded clonally by week 6.

Exclusion applied to patients with autoimmune disease history or systemic immunosuppression. Sampling of blood occurred at baseline, cycle 4 day 1, and cycle 7 day 1. TCRdb keeps only in-frame clones here, not all; method: immunoSEQ multiplex PCR. The sample carries 80,000 or so clones, roughly 86% recorded once. The gene calls are TRBV6-5 and TRBJ2-7; 7 bases fit TRBD1. The sequence was collected from an adult with an advanced solid tumor such as melanoma, head and neck, liver or kidney cancer. The material sequenced was CD4+ or CD8+ T cells sorted from blood, taken in a trial of the OX40 agonist ivuxolimab. Here the CDR3 reads CASSYRTGAYEQYF. The CDR3 region has the DNA TGTGCCAGCAGTTATAGGACAGGTGCCTACGAGCAGTACTTC.